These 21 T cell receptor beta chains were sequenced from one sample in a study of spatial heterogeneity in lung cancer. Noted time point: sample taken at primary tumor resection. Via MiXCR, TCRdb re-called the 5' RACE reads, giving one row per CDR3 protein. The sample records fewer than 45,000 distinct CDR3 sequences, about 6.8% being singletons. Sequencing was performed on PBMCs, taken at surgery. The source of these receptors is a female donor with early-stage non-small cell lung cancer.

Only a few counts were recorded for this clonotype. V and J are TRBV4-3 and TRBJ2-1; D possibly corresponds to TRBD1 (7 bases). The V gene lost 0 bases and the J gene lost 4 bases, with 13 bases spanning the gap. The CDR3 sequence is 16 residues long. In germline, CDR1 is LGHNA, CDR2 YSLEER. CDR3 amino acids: CASSQEEGAGYNEQFF. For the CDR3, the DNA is TGCGCCAGCAGCCAAGAGGAGGGGGCAGGGTACAATGAGCAGTTCTTC.

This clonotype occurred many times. DNA for the CDR3: TGCGCCAGCAGCCAAAGGGCCGGGGGAGCAGATACGCAGTATTTT. Translating gives CASSQRAGGADTQYF. The chain carries TRBV4-3 and TRBJ2-3; D might be TRBD2 (6 bases). V lost 2 bases and J 4 bases, leaving 13 bases between the germline ends. CDR1 is LGHNA, CDR2 YSLEER, per germline. The CDR3 runs 15 residues.

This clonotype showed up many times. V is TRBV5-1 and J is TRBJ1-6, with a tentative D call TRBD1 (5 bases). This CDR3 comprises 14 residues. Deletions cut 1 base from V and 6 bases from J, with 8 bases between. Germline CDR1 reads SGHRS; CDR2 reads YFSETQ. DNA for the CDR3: TGCGCCAGCAGCTTGACAGGTCCTAATTCACCCCTCCACTTT. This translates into CASSLTGPNSPLHF.

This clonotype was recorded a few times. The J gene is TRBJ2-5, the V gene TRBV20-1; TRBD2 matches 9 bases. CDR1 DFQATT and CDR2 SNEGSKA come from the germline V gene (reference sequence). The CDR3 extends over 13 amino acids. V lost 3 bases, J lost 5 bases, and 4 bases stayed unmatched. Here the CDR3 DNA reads TGCAGTGCTAGTGCGGGGGGGCCCGAGACCCAGTACTTC. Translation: CSASAGGPETQYF.

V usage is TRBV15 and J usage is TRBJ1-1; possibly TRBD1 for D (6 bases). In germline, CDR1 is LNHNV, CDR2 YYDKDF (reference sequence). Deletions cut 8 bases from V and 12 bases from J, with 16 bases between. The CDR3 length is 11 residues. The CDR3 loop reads CATEGGGDSFF. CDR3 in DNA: TGTGCCACCGAAGGGGGTGGTGATTCTTTCTTT.

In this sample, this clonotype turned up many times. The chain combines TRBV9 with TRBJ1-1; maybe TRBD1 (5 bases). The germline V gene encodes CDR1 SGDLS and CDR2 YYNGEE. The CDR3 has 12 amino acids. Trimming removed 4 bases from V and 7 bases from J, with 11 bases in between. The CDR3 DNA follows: TGTGCCAGCAGCCGGGACGGGTTTGAAGCTTTCTTT. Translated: CASSRDGFEAFF.

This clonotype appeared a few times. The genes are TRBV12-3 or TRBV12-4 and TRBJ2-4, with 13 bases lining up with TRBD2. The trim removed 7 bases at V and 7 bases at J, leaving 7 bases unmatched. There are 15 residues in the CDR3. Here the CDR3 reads CASIQTSGGRNIQYF. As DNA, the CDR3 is TGTGCCAGCATCCAGACTAGCGGGGGGAGGAACATTCAGTACTTC.

The CDR3 loop reads CAISGDRGYGYTF. CDR3 bases: TGTGCCATCAGTGGGGACAGGGGCTATGGCTACACCTTC. The V gene is TRBV10-3, the J gene TRBJ1-2; 10 bases line up with TRBD1. The CDR3 is 13 residues long. V lost 4 bases and J lost 4; bases outside the gene matches: 0. The germline V gene encodes CDR1 ENHRY and CDR2 SYGVKD.

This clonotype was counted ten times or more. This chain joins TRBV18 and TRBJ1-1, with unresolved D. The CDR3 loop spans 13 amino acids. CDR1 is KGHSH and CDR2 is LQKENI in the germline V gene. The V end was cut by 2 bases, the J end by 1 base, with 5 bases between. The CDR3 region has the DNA TGTGCCAGCTCACCAGTCCCGAACACTGAAGCTTTCTTT. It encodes CASSPVPNTEAFF.

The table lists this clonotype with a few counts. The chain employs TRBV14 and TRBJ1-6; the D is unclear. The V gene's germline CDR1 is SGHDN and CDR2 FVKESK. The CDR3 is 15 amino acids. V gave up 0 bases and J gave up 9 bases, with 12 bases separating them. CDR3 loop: CASSQDTTEGSPLHF. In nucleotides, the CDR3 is TGTGCCAGCAGCCAAGATACTACTGAGGGTTCACCCCTCCACTTT.

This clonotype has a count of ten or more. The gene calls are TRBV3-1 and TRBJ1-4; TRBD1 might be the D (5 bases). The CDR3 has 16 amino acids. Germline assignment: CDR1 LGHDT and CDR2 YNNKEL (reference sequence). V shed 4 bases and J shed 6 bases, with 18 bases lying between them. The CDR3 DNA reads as TGTGCCAGCAGCCTCCCAGGAGGGGCCAGGGATGAAAAACTGTTTTTT. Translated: CASSLPGGARDEKLFF.

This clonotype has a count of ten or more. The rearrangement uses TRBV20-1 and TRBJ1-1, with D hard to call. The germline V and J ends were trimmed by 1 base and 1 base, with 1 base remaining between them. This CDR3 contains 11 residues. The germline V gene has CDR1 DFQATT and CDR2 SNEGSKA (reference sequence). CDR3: CSARGNTEAFF. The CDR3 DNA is TGCAGTGCTAGAGGGAACACTGAAGCTTTCTTT.

The CDR3: CASSPTKAGDTEAFF. The CDR3 DNA follows: TGTGCCAGCAGCCCCACAAAGGCCGGGGACACTGAAGCTTTCTTT. This chain connects TRBV7-9 to TRBJ1-1; D unresolved. The CDR3 runs 15 residues. The ends were cut back, 5 bases at V and 3 bases at J, with 16 bases in the middle. CDR1 SEHNR and CDR2 FQNEAQ come from the germline V gene (reference sequence). Supplemented by reference TRBV7-9 and TRBJ1-1, the full variable domain reads DTGVSQNPRHKITKRGQNVTFRCDPISEHNRLYWYRQTLGQGPEFLTYFQNEAQLEKSRLLSDRFSAERPKGSFSTLEIQRTEQGDSAMYLCASSPTKAGDTEAFFGQGTRLTVV.

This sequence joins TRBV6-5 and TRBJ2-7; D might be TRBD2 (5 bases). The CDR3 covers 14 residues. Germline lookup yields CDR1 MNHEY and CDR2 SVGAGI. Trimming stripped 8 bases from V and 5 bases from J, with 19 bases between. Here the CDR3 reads CASGVRAPDDEQYF. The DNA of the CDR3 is TGTGCCAGCGGGGTGAGGGCCCCGGACGACGAGCAGTACTTC.

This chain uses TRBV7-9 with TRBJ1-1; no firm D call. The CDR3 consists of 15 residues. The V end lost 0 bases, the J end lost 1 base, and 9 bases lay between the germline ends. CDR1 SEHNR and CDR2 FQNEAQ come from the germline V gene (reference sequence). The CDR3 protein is CASSLAAAGNTEAFF. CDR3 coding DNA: TGTGCCAGCAGCTTAGCGGCGGCAGGGAACACTGAAGCTTTCTTT.

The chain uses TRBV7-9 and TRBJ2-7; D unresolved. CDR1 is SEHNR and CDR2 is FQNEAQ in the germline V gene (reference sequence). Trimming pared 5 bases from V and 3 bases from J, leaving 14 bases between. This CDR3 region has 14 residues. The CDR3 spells CASSPPSLSYEQYF. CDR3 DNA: TGTGCCAGCAGCCCTCCTTCTCTAAGCTACGAGCAGTACTTC.

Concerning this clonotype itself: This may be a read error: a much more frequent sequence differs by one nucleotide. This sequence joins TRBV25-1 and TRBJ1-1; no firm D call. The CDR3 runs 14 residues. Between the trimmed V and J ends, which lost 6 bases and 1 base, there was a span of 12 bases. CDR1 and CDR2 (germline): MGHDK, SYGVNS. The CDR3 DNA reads TGTGCCAGCAGCGTCGGACGCCCGAACACTGAAGCTTTCTTT. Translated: CASSVGRPNTEAFF.

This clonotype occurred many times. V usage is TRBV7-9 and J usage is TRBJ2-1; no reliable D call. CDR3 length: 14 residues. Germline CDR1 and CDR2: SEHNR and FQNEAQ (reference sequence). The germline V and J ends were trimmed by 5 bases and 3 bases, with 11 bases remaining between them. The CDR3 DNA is TGTGCCAGCAGCGTGTCCGCACTCTACAATGAGCAGTTCTTC. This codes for CASSVSALYNEQFF. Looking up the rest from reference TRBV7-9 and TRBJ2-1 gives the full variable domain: DTGVSQNPRHKITKRGQNVTFRCDPISEHNRLYWYRQTLGQGPEFLTYFQNEAQLEKSRLLSDRFSAERPKGSFSTLEIQRTEQGDSAMYLCASSVSALYNEQFFGPGTRLTVL.

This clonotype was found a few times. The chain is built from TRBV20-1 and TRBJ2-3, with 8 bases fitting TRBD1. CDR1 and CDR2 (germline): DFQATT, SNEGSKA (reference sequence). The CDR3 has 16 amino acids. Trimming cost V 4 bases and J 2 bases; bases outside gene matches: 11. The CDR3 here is CSAMRRRTGLTDTQYF. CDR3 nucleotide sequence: TGCAGTGCTATGCGTCGGCGGACAGGGCTCACAGATACGCAGTATTTT.

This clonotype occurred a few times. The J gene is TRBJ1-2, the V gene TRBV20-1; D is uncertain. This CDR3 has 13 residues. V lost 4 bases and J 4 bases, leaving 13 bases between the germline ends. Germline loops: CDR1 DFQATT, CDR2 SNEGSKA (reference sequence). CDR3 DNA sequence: TGCAGTGCTATCTGGGCCATCGCCTATGGCTACACCTTC. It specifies CSAIWAIAYGYTF.

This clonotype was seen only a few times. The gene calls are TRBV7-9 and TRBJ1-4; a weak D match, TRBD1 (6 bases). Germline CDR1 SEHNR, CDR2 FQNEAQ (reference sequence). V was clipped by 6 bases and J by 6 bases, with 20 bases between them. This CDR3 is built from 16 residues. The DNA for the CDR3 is TGTGCCAGCAGTATCCAAGTGGGGGCGATTTATGAAAAACTGTTTTTT. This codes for CASSIQVGAIYEKLFF.